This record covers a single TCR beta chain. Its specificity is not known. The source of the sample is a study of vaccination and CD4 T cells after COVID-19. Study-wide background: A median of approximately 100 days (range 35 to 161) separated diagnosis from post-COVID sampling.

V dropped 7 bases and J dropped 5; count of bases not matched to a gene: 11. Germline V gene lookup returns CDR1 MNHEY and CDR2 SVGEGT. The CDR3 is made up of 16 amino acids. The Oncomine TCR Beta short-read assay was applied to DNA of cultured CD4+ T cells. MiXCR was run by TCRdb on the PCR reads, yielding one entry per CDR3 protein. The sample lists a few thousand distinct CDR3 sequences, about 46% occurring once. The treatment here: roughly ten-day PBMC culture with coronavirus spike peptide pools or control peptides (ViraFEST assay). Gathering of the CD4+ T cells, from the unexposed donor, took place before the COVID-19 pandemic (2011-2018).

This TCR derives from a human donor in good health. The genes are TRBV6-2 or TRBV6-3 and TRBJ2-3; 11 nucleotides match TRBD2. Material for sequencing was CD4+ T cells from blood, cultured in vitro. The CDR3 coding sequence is TGTGCCAGCATCAAAACTAGCGGGGGAGGAAGAGATACGCAGTATTTT. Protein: CASIKTSGGGRDTQYF.